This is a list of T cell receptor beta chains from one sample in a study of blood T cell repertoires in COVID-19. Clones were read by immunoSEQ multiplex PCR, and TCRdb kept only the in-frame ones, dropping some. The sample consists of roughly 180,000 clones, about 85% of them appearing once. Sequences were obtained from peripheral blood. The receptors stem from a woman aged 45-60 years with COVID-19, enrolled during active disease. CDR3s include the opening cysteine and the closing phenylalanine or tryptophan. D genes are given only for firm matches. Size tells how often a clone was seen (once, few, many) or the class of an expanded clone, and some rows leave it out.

CDR3 protein: CASSLAGGGSSYEQYF
CDR3 DNA: TGCGCCAGCAGCTTGGCCGGGGGGGGGAGCTCCTACGAGCAGTACTTC
J gene: TRBJ2-7
V gene: TRBV5-1
D gene: TRBD2
clone size: -

CDR3 protein: CSVDGDTNTEAFF
CDR3 DNA: TGCAGCGTTGATGGGGACACGAACACTGAAGCTTTCTTT
J gene: TRBJ1-1
V gene: TRBV29-1
D gene: -
clone size: -

CDR3 protein: CAWSAGTNQPQHF
CDR3 DNA: TGTGCCTGGAGTGCGGGGACTAATCAGCCCCAGCATTTT
J gene: TRBJ1-5
V gene: TRBV30
D gene: -
clone size: -

CDR3 protein: CASSVGTGPGYTF
CDR3 DNA: TGTGCCAGCAGCGTTGGGACAGGGCCTGGCTACACCTTC
J gene: TRBJ1-2
V gene: TRBV9
D gene: TRBD1
clone size: -

CDR3 protein: CASSGGKGAVGEAFF
CDR3 DNA: TGTGCCAGCAGTGGGGGGAAGGGGGCGGTAGGTGAAGCTTTCTTT
J gene: TRBJ1-1
V gene: TRBV2
D gene: TRBD1
clone size: -

CDR3 protein: CASSFRTASTDTQYF
CDR3 DNA: TGCGCCAGCAGCTTCCGGACTGCTAGCACAGATACGCAGTATTTT
J gene: TRBJ2-3
V gene: TRBV5-1
D gene: -
clone size: -

CDR3 protein: CASRRQSTDTQYF
CDR3 DNA: TGTGCCAGCAGGCGGCAGAGCACAGATACGCAGTATTTT
J gene: TRBJ2-3
V gene: TRBV27
D gene: -
clone size: -

CDR3 protein: CASSGRQGADYGYTF
CDR3 DNA: TGTGCCAGCAGCGGACGACAGGGGGCGGACTATGGCTACACCTTC
J gene: TRBJ1-2
V gene: TRBV9
D gene: TRBD1
clone size: -

CDR3 protein: CASSGTGDPDTEAFF
CDR3 DNA: TGTGCCAGCAGCGGTACAGGGGATCCGGACACTGAAGCTTTCTTT
J gene: TRBJ1-1
V gene: TRBV21-1
D gene: -
clone size: -

CDR3 protein: CASNPTGGGINRELFF
CDR3 DNA: TGTGCCAGCAACCCGACGGGCGGGGGGATTAACAGGGAGCTGTTTTTT
J gene: TRBJ2-2
V gene: TRBV28
D gene: TRBD2
clone size: -

CDR3 protein: CASSSGTGFYSNQPQHF
CDR3 DNA: TGTGCCAGCAGCTCCGGGACAGGGTTCTATAGCAATCAGCCCCAGCATTTT
J gene: TRBJ1-5
V gene: TRBV28
D gene: TRBD1
clone size: -

CDR3 protein: CASNALAGGTYEQYF
CDR3 DNA: TGTGCCAGCAATGCGCTAGCGGGGGGAACCTACGAGCAGTACTTC
J gene: TRBJ2-7
V gene: TRBV27
D gene: TRBD2
clone size: -

CDR3 protein: CASSLDGSQETQYF
CDR3 DNA: TGTGCCAGCAGCTTGGATGGCAGCCAAGAGACCCAGTACTTC
J gene: TRBJ2-5
V gene: TRBV5-4
D gene: -
clone size: -

CDR3 protein: CASSYSRGNQPQHF
CDR3 DNA: TGTGCCAGCAGTTACTCTAGGGGTAATCAGCCCCAGCATTTT
J gene: TRBJ1-5
V gene: TRBV6-5
D gene: -
clone size: -

CDR3 protein: CASSERSNQPQHF
CDR3 DNA: TGTGCCAGCAGTGAACGGAGCAATCAGCCCCAGCATTTT
J gene: TRBJ1-5
V gene: TRBV6-1
D gene: -
clone size: -

CDR3 protein: CASSLQQGTTNEKLFF
CDR3 DNA: TGTGCCAGCTCTCTTCAACAGGGGACGACTAATGAAAAACTGTTTTTT
J gene: TRBJ1-4
V gene: TRBV18
D gene: TRBD1
clone size: -

CDR3 protein: CASLEGDSYNEQFF
CDR3 DNA: TGTGCCAGCCTTGAAGGGGACAGCTACAATGAGCAGTTCTTC
J gene: TRBJ2-1
V gene: TRBV6-4
D gene: TRBD1
clone size: -

CDR3 protein: CATSRGPKGLQETQYF
CDR3 DNA: TGTGCCACCAGCAGAGGACCCAAGGGGCTACAAGAGACCCAGTACTTC
J gene: TRBJ2-5
V gene: TRBV15
D gene: -
clone size: -

CDR3 protein: CASSLARNYGYTF
CDR3 DNA: TGCGCCAGCAGCTTGGCCCGGAACTATGGCTACACCTTC
J gene: TRBJ1-2
V gene: TRBV5-1
D gene: -
clone size: -

CDR3 protein: CAWSVAGEAFF
CDR3 DNA: TGTGCCTGGAGTGTAGCCGGGGAAGCTTTCTTT
J gene: TRBJ1-1
V gene: TRBV30
D gene: -
clone size: -

CDR3 protein: CASSRELGPYEQYF
CDR3 DNA: TGTGCCAGCAGCCGAGAGCTTGGGCCCTACGAGCAGTACTTC
J gene: TRBJ2-7
V gene: TRBV7-9
D gene: -
clone size: -

CDR3 protein: CASRLAVCETRGPETQYF
CDR3 DNA: TGTGCAAGTCGCTTAGCTGTTTGTGAGACTAGGGGTCCAGAGACCCAGTACTTC
J gene: TRBJ2-5
V gene: TRBV12-2
D gene: -
clone size: -

CDR3 protein: CASSVLLGQGAEEQFF
CDR3 DNA: TGTGCCAGCAGTGTCCTTTTGGGACAGGGGGCCGAAGAGCAGTTCTTC
J gene: TRBJ2-1
V gene: TRBV27
D gene: TRBD1
clone size: -

CDR3 protein: CASSQGWLMQGSEKLFF
CDR3 DNA: TGTGCCAGCAGCCAAGGCTGGCTAATGCAGGGTAGTGAAAAACTGTTTTTT
J gene: TRBJ1-4
V gene: TRBV3-1/TRBV3-2
D gene: -
clone size: -

CDR3 protein: CASSQDLASPSGANVLTF
CDR3 DNA: TGTGCCAGCAGCCAAGACCTAGCGAGCCCCTCTGGGGCCAACGTCCTGACTTTC
J gene: TRBJ2-6
V gene: TRBV4-2
D gene: -
clone size: -

CDR3 protein: CASSYHRFEKLFF
CDR3 DNA: TGTGCCAGCAGTTACCACAGGTTTGAAAAACTGTTTTTT
J gene: TRBJ1-4
V gene: TRBV6-2/TRBV6-3
D gene: -
clone size: -

CDR3 protein: CASSEVAGAPYEQYF
CDR3 DNA: TGTGCCAGCAGTGAAGTAGCGGGGGCCCCCTACGAGCAGTACTTC
J gene: TRBJ2-7
V gene: TRBV6-1
D gene: TRBD2
clone size: once

CDR3 protein: CASSQAGALNTDTQYF
CDR3 DNA: TGCGCCAGCAGCCAAGCGGGGGCCCTGAACACAGATACGCAGTATTTT
J gene: TRBJ2-3
V gene: TRBV5-1
D gene: TRBD2
clone size: -

CDR3 protein: CASTGTHSNQPQHF
CDR3 DNA: TGTGCCAGCACCGGGACACATAGCAATCAGCCCCAGCATTTT
J gene: TRBJ1-5
V gene: TRBV18
D gene: -
clone size: -

CDR3 protein: CAISDWGQVNTEAFF
CDR3 DNA: TGTGCCATCAGTGACTGGGGACAGGTGAACACTGAAGCTTTCTTT
J gene: TRBJ1-1
V gene: TRBV10-3
D gene: TRBD1
clone size: -

CDR3 protein: CASSYSIDREDTRETQYF
CDR3 DNA: TGTGCCAGCAGTTACTCGATTGACAGGGAGGATACCAGGGAGACCCAGTACTTC
J gene: TRBJ2-5
V gene: TRBV6-2/TRBV6-3
D gene: -
clone size: -

CDR3 protein: CASSQEHSAWSTEAFF
CDR3 DNA: TGTGCCAGCAGCCAAGAACATTCCGCATGGAGCACTGAAGCTTTCTTT
J gene: TRBJ1-1
V gene: TRBV4-2
D gene: -
clone size: -

CDR3 protein: CASVAVSNQPQHF
CDR3 DNA: TGTGCTAGTGTGGCGGTAAGCAATCAGCCCCAGCATTTT
J gene: TRBJ1-5
V gene: TRBV12-5
D gene: -
clone size: -

CDR3 protein: CAWSSASGGTYQETQYF
CDR3 DNA: TGTGCCTGGAGTAGCGCTAGCGGGGGGACATACCAAGAGACCCAGTACTTC
J gene: TRBJ2-5
V gene: TRBV30
D gene: TRBD2
clone size: -

CDR3 protein: CSVEDPGSLYGYTF
CDR3 DNA: TGCAGCGTTGAAGATCCCGGTAGCCTCTATGGCTACACCTTC
J gene: TRBJ1-2
V gene: TRBV29-1
D gene: -
clone size: -

CDR3 protein: CAWNIRTGGEAFF
CDR3 DNA: TGTGCCTGGAACATCCGGACAGGGGGCGAAGCTTTCTTT
J gene: TRBJ1-1
V gene: TRBV30
D gene: TRBD1
clone size: -

CDR3 protein: CATSEEGSYEQYF
CDR3 DNA: TGTGCCACCAGTGAGGAGGGATCCTACGAGCAGTACTTC
J gene: TRBJ2-7
V gene: TRBV24-1
D gene: -
clone size: -

CDR3 protein: CASSPPMTVWTQYF
CDR3 DNA: TGTGCCAGCTCACCACCGATGACAGTTTGGACCCAGTACTTC
J gene: TRBJ2-5
V gene: TRBV18
D gene: -
clone size: -

CDR3 protein: CASSLRKGGTGELFF
CDR3 DNA: TGCGCCAGCAGCTTACGAAAGGGAGGGACCGGGGAGCTGTTTTTT
J gene: TRBJ2-2
V gene: TRBV5-1
D gene: TRBD2
clone size: -

CDR3 protein: CASSFPGGAFF
CDR3 DNA: TGTGCCAGCAGTTTCCCCGGAGGAGCTTTCTTT
J gene: TRBJ1-1
V gene: TRBV28
D gene: -
clone size: once

CDR3 protein: CASSSIGGERDEQFF
CDR3 DNA: TGCGCCAGCAGCTCCATAGGGGGGGAGAGGGATGAGCAGTTCTTC
J gene: TRBJ2-1
V gene: TRBV5-1
D gene: -
clone size: once

CDR3 protein: CASHPGVAFRGYTF
CDR3 DNA: TGTGCCAGCCACCCCGGGGTGGCCTTTCGGGGCTACACCTTC
J gene: TRBJ1-2
V gene: TRBV27
D gene: -
clone size: -

CDR3 protein: CASSRDREGEQFF
CDR3 DNA: TGTGCCAGCAGCAGGGACAGGGAAGGTGAGCAGTTCTTC
J gene: TRBJ2-1
V gene: TRBV5-4
D gene: TRBD1
clone size: many

CDR3 protein: CASSEQWTGTLETQYF
CDR3 DNA: TGCGCCAGCAGTGAGCAATGGACAGGGACATTGGAGACCCAGTACTTC
J gene: TRBJ2-5
V gene: TRBV10-1
D gene: TRBD1
clone size: -

CDR3 protein: CASSPTASGGAYEQYF
CDR3 DNA: TGTGCCAGCAGCCCCACGGCTAGCGGGGGGGCCTACGAGCAGTACTTC
J gene: TRBJ2-7
V gene: TRBV4-2
D gene: TRBD2
clone size: -

CDR3 protein: CARSLAGTPYGYTF
CDR3 DNA: TGTGCCAGAAGCTTGGCAGGGACACCATATGGCTACACCTTC
J gene: TRBJ1-2
V gene: TRBV5-3
D gene: -
clone size: -

CDR3 protein: CASSLGQGIQETQYF
CDR3 DNA: TGTGCTAGCAGCTTAGGACAGGGGATACAAGAGACCCAGTACTTC
J gene: TRBJ2-5
V gene: TRBV7-7
D gene: TRBD1
clone size: -

CDR3 protein: CASSPLGGQGNSPLHF
CDR3 DNA: TGTGCCAGCAGCCCTCTAGGGGGACAGGGTAATTCACCCCTCCACTTT
J gene: TRBJ1-6
V gene: TRBV7-9
D gene: TRBD1
clone size: few

CDR3 protein: CASSQEKGGGINDSPLHF
CDR3 DNA: TGCGCCAGCAGCCAAGAAAAGGGGGGAGGGATTAATGATTCACCCCTCCACTTT
J gene: TRBJ1-6
V gene: TRBV4-1
D gene: -
clone size: -

CDR3 protein: CASKDRGRGDEKLFF
CDR3 DNA: TGCGCCAGCAAGGACAGGGGGCGAGGAGATGAAAAACTGTTTTTT
J gene: TRBJ1-4
V gene: TRBV4-1
D gene: TRBD1
clone size: -

CDR3 protein: CASSQEGGGGQPQHF
CDR3 DNA: TGTGCCAGCAGCCAGGAGGGCGGGGGAGGCCAGCCCCAGCATTTT
J gene: TRBJ1-5
V gene: TRBV7-9
D gene: -
clone size: -

CDR3 protein: CASSVSISSDTQYF
CDR3 DNA: TGTGCCAGCAGCGTATCGATTAGCTCAGATACGCAGTATTTT
J gene: TRBJ2-3
V gene: TRBV7-3
D gene: -
clone size: -

CDR3 protein: CASRGGDRDVYGYTF
CDR3 DNA: TGTGCCAGCAGGGGGGGGGACAGGGACGTCTATGGCTACACCTTC
J gene: TRBJ1-2
V gene: TRBV28
D gene: TRBD1
clone size: -

CDR3 protein: CASSLGPRQNTEAFF
CDR3 DNA: TGTGCCAGCAGCTTAGGGCCCCGACAGAACACTGAAGCTTTCTTT
J gene: TRBJ1-1
V gene: TRBV7-9
D gene: -
clone size: -

CDR3 protein: CASSHRQGPYEQYF
CDR3 DNA: TGCGCCAGCAGCCACCGACAGGGGCCCTACGAGCAGTACTTC
J gene: TRBJ2-7
V gene: TRBV4-3
D gene: TRBD1
clone size: -

CDR3 protein: CASSPSQGRGYTF
CDR3 DNA: TGTGCCAGTAGTCCCTCCCAGGGTCGGGGCTACACCTTC
J gene: TRBJ1-2
V gene: TRBV19
D gene: -
clone size: -

CDR3 protein: CASIQGAGGALHF
CDR3 DNA: TGTGCCAGCATCCAGGGGGCAGGGGGTGCCCTCCACTTT
J gene: TRBJ1-6
V gene: TRBV7-2
D gene: TRBD1
clone size: -

CDR3 protein: CASSDVPVLNTEAFF
CDR3 DNA: TGTGCCAGCAGTGATGTGCCAGTCTTGAACACTGAAGCTTTCTTT
J gene: TRBJ1-1
V gene: TRBV6-2/TRBV6-3
D gene: -
clone size: -

CDR3 protein: CASSLGQGSTDTQYF
CDR3 DNA: TGTGCCAGCAGCTTGGGACAGGGAAGCACAGATACGCAGTATTTT
J gene: TRBJ2-3
V gene: TRBV5-6
D gene: TRBD1
clone size: -

CDR3 protein: CASSYSTGEAGYTF
CDR3 DNA: TGTGCCAGCAGTTACTCGACAGGGGAGGCTGGCTACACCTTC
J gene: TRBJ1-2
V gene: TRBV6-5
D gene: TRBD1
clone size: -